This TCR beta chain was captured in a study of T cells in Graves' hyperthyroidism and ophthalmopathy. For the diagnoses, clinical symptoms, serum thyroxine and TRAb, thyroid ultrasound and orbital computed tomography were used. There were TCR beta CDR3 regions amplified from RNA transcripts. HTBI primers drove first-round RT-PCR of the TCR CDR3. TCRdb ran MiXCR on the multiplex PCR reads and lists one entry per CDR3 protein. The table records 550,000 to 600,000 distinct CDR3 sequences, 16% of them present only once. A remark on this clonotype: The antigen is undetermined.

Study-wide results and limits: Blood samples included most of the expanded thyroid clonotypes exceeding 0.001.

Trimming left V 4 bases short and J 4 bases short, with 10 bases between. Germline V gene sequence: CDR1 SQVTM, CDR2 ANQGSEA. The CDR3 contains 12 residues. Sequenced sample: blood. The chain employs TRBV29-1 and TRBJ1-1, with D perhaps TRBD1 (6 bases). The sequence was obtained from a woman aged 18 to 35 with Graves' hyperthyroidism. The CDR3 is CSVGTVGTEAFF. The CDR3 DNA reads TGCAGCGTTGGGACAGTCGGCACTGAAGCTTTCTTT.